This T cell receptor beta chain comes out of a study of beta chain features in type 1 diabetes. Background on the study: The study found patients and healthy donors alike in age, gender and cell yields.

There are a few counts of this clone. The antigen is not known. Study-wide results and caveats: Among all four CD4+ subsets, Type 1 diabetes patients had TCRB CDR3s that were moderately but significantly shorter. VDJ junctions from type 1 diabetes patients carried fewer insertions and larger deletions.

Expressed TCRB transcripts got sequenced, as all isolated RNA was reverse transcribed. Profiling relied on immunoSEQ multiplex PCR, and the TCRdb table lists in-frame clones only, not all of them. The sample consists of about 370,000 clones, about 10% of them appearing once. After removal of 6 bases from V and 2 bases from J, the junction contained 7 bases not matched to a gene. This CDR3 spans 15 amino acids. CDR1 and CDR2 from the germline V gene are SQVTM and ANQGSEA. V gene TRBV29-1 combines with J gene TRBJ2-3, with 11 bases aligning to TRBD2. The sequenced material came from central memory CD4+ T cells from blood. The sequence came from a man between 25 and 39 years old with type 1 diabetes. The CDR3: CSVNLAGGYTDTQYF. The CDR3 bases are TGCAGCGTGAACCTAGCGGGAGGCTACACAGATACGCAGTATTTT.